Presented here are 30 T cell receptor beta chains from one specimen sequenced in a study of control samples from healthy donors and cancer patients. Method: immunoSEQ multiplex PCR; TCRdb's copy keeps in-frame clones and lacks some. This sample has 400,000 to 450,000 clones, with over 75% found just once. Sequences were obtained from PBMCs. Source of these receptors: a man in his forties or fifties with head and neck cancer.

The gene calls are TRBV27 and TRBJ2-2; tentatively, D is TRBD1 (5 bases). Between the trimmed V and J ends, which lost 2 bases and 1 base, there was a span of 14 bases. The V gene's germline CDR1 is MNHEY and CDR2 SMNVEV (reference sequence). This CDR3 contains 17 residues. CDR3 DNA: TGTGCCAGCAGTTTAGCCCTGGGGCACTTGAACACCGGGGAGCTGTTTTTT. This gives the protein CASSLALGHLNTGELFF.

The chain employs TRBV7-9 and TRBJ2-7; 8 bases are shared with TRBD1. The V gene end was trimmed by 3 bases and the J gene end by 0 bases; junction bases not matched to a gene: 4. The CDR3 runs 15 residues. Germline V gives CDR1 SEHNR, CDR2 FQNEAQ (reference sequence). The CDR3 is CASSLGQDISYEQYF. The CDR3 DNA sequence: TGTGCCAGCAGCTTGGGACAGGACATCTCCTACGAGCAGTACTTC.

In this sample, this clone turned up once. The chain recombines TRBV19 with TRBJ2-2, with TRBD1 matching 11 bases. With V trimmed by 8 bases and J by 4 bases, 3 bases remained unmatched. Germline V gene data show CDR1 as LNHDA and CDR2 as SQIVND (reference sequence). The CDR3 extends over 14 amino acids. DNA for the CDR3: TGTGCCAGTGGAGGGACAGGGGGCACCGGGGAGCTGTTTTTT. This gives the protein CASGGTGGTGELFF.

The rearrangement uses TRBV27 and TRBJ2-1; TRBD1 agrees at 9 bases. V lost 4 bases and J lost 7; bases outside the gene matches: 11. There are 16 residues in the CDR3. Germline V gene data show CDR1 as MNHEY and CDR2 as SMNVEV (reference sequence). This CDR3 is CASSSLQGAVGNEQFF. The DNA for the CDR3 is TGTGCCAGCAGTTCACTACAGGGGGCGGTGGGAAATGAGCAGTTCTTC.

The chain joins TRBV29-1 to TRBJ2-4; TRBD1 matches at 7 bases. Trimming removed 4 bases from V and 5 bases from J; junction bases left unmatched: 5. Per germline, CDR1 SQVTM and CDR2 ANQGSEA. The CDR3 has 13 residues. The CDR3 DNA reads as TGCAGCGTTGCAGGGGACAGCCAAAACATTCAGTACTTC. Protein product: CSVAGDSQNIQYF.

This chain joins TRBV28 and TRBJ1-1, with D perhaps TRBD1 (6 bases). Germline V lookup: CDR1 MDHEN, CDR2 SYDVKM. Trimming stripped 4 bases from V and 3 bases from J, with 15 bases between. This CDR3 is 15 amino acids long. DNA for the CDR3: TGTGCCAGCAGTTCTCCAGGGGTGTGGGACACTGAAGCTTTCTTT. It translates to CASSSPGVWDTEAFF.

This chain joins TRBV12-3 or TRBV12-4 and TRBJ2-2; D not certain. The CDR3 covers 11 residues. V was cut by 7 bases and J by 6 bases, with 6 bases left in between. This CDR3 reads CASKTAGELFF. CDR3 bases: TGTGCCAGCAAAACGGCCGGGGAGCTGTTTTTT.

The chain carries TRBV5-1 and TRBJ1-1; D unresolved. CDR3 size: 15 residues. V was shortened by 0 bases and J by 7 bases, with 16 bases between the two germline ends. CDR1 SGHRS and CDR2 YFSETQ come from the germline V gene. CDR3 in DNA: TGCGCCAGCAGCTTGGATCTGGGGAGGTGGGATGAAGCTTTCTTT. This sequence encodes CASSLDLGRWDEAFF.

V gene TRBV30 combines with J gene TRBJ1-6; a weak D match, TRBD1 (5 bases). Trimming stripped 4 bases from V and 7 bases from J, with 11 bases between. The CDR3 is 13 residues long. The germline V gene encodes CDR1 GTSNPN and CDR2 SVGIG (reference sequence). This chain's CDR3 is CAWTGLGNSPLHF. The CDR3 nucleotides are TGTGCCTGGACAGGGTTGGGAAATTCACCCCTCCACTTT.

This clone was detected once. This rearrangement joins TRBV5-4 to TRBJ2-7; D perhaps matches TRBD2 (6 bases). V was cut by 2 bases and J by 0 bases, with 15 bases left in between. This CDR3 has 16 residues. CDR1 is SGHNT and CDR2 is YYREEE in the germline V gene (reference sequence). The DNA of the CDR3 is TGTGCCAGCAGCTTCTCCGGGACTCATAGCTCCTACGAGCAGTACTTC. Amino acids: CASSFSGTHSSYEQYF.

The rearrangement uses TRBV30 and TRBJ1-5; unclear D gene. This CDR3 contains 13 residues. Germline values: CDR1 GTSNPN, CDR2 SVGIG (reference sequence). Trimming pared 3 bases from V and 6 bases from J, leaving 12 bases between. CDR3 in amino acids: CAWSIGIGQPQHF. DNA for the CDR3: TGTGCCTGGAGCATAGGGATCGGTCAGCCCCAGCATTTT.

The chain links TRBV9 to TRBJ1-6; 9 bases line up with TRBD1. The V segment lost 3 bases and the J segment 16 bases; nucleotides outside the gene matches: 5. Germline V gene sequence: CDR1 SGDLS, CDR2 YYNGEE. This CDR3 has 12 amino acids. CDR3 loop: CASSESGTGLHF. Written as DNA, the CDR3 is TGTGCCAGCAGCGAGTCCGGGACAGGGCTCCACTTT.

This clone came up once. J is TRBJ1-3 and V is TRBV7-2; 8 bases are shared with TRBD1. The CDR3 totals 16 residues. After removal of 6 bases from V and 1 base from J, the junction contained 8 bases not matched to a gene. CDR1 is SGHTA and CDR2 is FQGNSA in the germline V gene. The CDR3 spells CASSQDRVRSGNTIYF. In nucleotides, the CDR3 is TGTGCCAGCAGTCAGGACAGGGTGAGGTCTGGAAACACCATATATTTT.

The chain recombines TRBV19 with TRBJ2-3, with 12 bases lining up with TRBD2. The CDR3 consists of 15 residues. The J segment lost 3 bases and the V segment lost 8 bases, leaving 6 bases of the junction unmatched. Germline V gene sequence: CDR1 LNHDA, CDR2 SQIVND (reference sequence). The chain's CDR3 is CASSTSGGPTDTQYF. The CDR3 bases are TGTGCCAGTTCGACTAGCGGGGGACCAACAGATACGCAGTATTTT.

The V and J genes are TRBV24-1 and TRBJ2-5; 8 bases match TRBD1. CDR1 KGHDR and CDR2 SFDVKD come from the germline V gene. V dropped 4 bases and J dropped 1; count of bases not matched to a gene: 4. CDR3 length: 15 amino acids. The CDR3 loop reads CATSDVGTGQETQYF. CDR3 nucleotides: TGTGCCACCAGTGACGTCGGGACAGGCCAAGAGACCCAGTACTTC.

V usage is TRBV30 and J usage is TRBJ1-1; tentatively, D is TRBD1 (6 bases). The CDR3 loop spans 15 amino acids. CDR1 is GTSNPN and CDR2 is SVGIG in the germline V gene (reference sequence). Between the trimmed V and J ends, which lost 1 base and 1 base, there was a span of 13 bases. The CDR3 DNA reads as TGTGCCTGGAGTGGGGGGGACATAGGGAACACTGAAGCTTTCTTT. Protein sequence: CAWSGGDIGNTEAFF.

The rearrangement joins TRBV30 to TRBJ1-1; 9 bases map to TRBD1. Unmatched junction bases numbered 15, after V lost 1 base and J lost 6 bases. The CDR3 runs to 17 residues. The germline gives CDR1 GTSNPN, CDR2 SVGIG (reference sequence). CDR3 sequence: CAWSALYRTGDHPEAFF. CDR3 in DNA: TGTGCCTGGAGTGCTTTGTACCGGACAGGGGACCACCCTGAAGCTTTCTTT.

The gene calls are TRBV5-1 and TRBJ2-7; D tentatively reads TRBD1 or TRBD2 (5 bases each). The CDR3 contains 14 residues. The V gene lost 4 bases and the J gene lost 5 bases, with 16 bases spanning the gap. From germline, CDR1 is SGHRS and CDR2 YFSETQ. The CDR3 sequence: CASSPGTANHEQYF. CDR3 bases: TGCGCCAGCAGCCCCGGGACCGCCAATCACGAGCAGTACTTC.

The chain joins TRBV11-2 to TRBJ1-2; D is unclear. The CDR3 is 14 residues long. The V gene lost 2 bases and the J gene lost 2 bases, with 9 bases spanning the gap. In germline, CDR1 is SGHAT, CDR2 FQNNGV. For the CDR3, the DNA is TGTGCCAGCAGCTTATCCGCCCTAAACTATGGCTACACCTTC. Its protein product is CASSLSALNYGYTF.

V and J are TRBV7-8 and TRBJ2-2; D remains unclear. CDR3 length: 14 amino acids. Trimming took 6 bases from V and 2 from J, leaving 10 bases between them. The germline V gene has CDR1 SGHVS and CDR2 FQNEAQ. This CDR3 reads CASRTGSNTGELFF. The CDR3 region has the DNA TGTGCCAGCAGGACGGGCTCCAACACCGGGGAGCTGTTTTTT.

The V call is TRBV12-5, the J call TRBJ1-5; 7 bases fit TRBD1. V was clipped by 5 bases and J by 2 bases; unmatched bases: 3. CDR3 size: 14 residues. Germline V gene lookup returns CDR1 LGHNT and CDR2 FRNRAP. CDR3 sequence reads: CASGPGQGNQPQHF. In DNA form, the CDR3 reads TGTGCTAGTGGTCCCGGACAGGGCAATCAGCCCCAGCATTTT. The full variable domain, completed using reference TRBV12-5 and TRBJ1-5, is DARVTQTPRHKVTEMGQEVTMRCQPILGHNTVFWYRQTMMQGLELLAYFRNRAPLDDSGMPKDRFSAEMPDATLATLKIQPSEPRDSAVYFCASGPGQGNQPQHFGDGTRLSIL.

The CDR3 DNA reads TGTGCCAGCAGTTTAGGGCTAGCGCCACCGAGGGATGAGCAGTTCTTC. As protein: CASSLGLAPPRDEQFF. This chain links TRBV27 with TRBJ2-1; D possibly corresponds to TRBD2 (6 bases). CDR3 length: 16 amino acids. V lost 2 bases and J 8 bases, leaving 19 bases between the germline ends. The germline V gene has CDR1 MNHEY and CDR2 SMNVEV (reference sequence).

This clone was observed a few times. The genes are TRBV27 and TRBJ2-7; D ambiguous. V was pared by 1 base and J by 4 bases, with 14 bases between. Germline values: CDR1 MNHEY, CDR2 SMNVEV (reference sequence). This CDR3 contains 15 residues. The CDR3 protein is CASSLFGAGWYEQYF. The CDR3, as DNA: TGTGCCAGCAGTTTATTTGGCGCTGGATGGTACGAGCAGTACTTC.

The J gene is TRBJ2-4, the V gene TRBV5-6; D call uncertain. Germline V CDR1 and CDR2: SGHDT, YYEEEE. Deletions cut 0 bases from V and 7 bases from J, with 17 bases between. This CDR3 has 16 residues. The CDR3 is CASSLANSGFHNIQYF. CDR3 nucleotides: TGTGCCAGCAGCTTGGCCAATTCGGGTTTTCACAACATTCAGTACTTC.

This chain links TRBV5-4 with TRBJ2-5; 13 nucleotides line up with TRBD2. Germline V CDR1 and CDR2: SGHNT, YYREEE (reference sequence). The ends lost 5 bases at V and 5 bases at J; junction bases unmatched: 9. This CDR3 region has 16 residues. CDR3 coding DNA: TGTGCCAGCAGTTACGGACTAGCGGGAGCTAGGGAGACCCAGTACTTC. Protein product: CASSYGLAGARETQYF.

The chain joins TRBV3-1 (or the pseudogene TRBV3-2) to TRBJ2-1, with a possible D match to TRBD2 (7 bases). This CDR3 is built from 20 residues. Trimming removed 4 bases from V and 8 bases from J, with 33 bases in between. The germline gives CDR1 LGHDT, CDR2 YNNKEL (reference sequence). This chain's CDR3 is CASSRTGRGFVGGPRDEQFF. CDR3 DNA sequence: TGTGCCAGCAGCCGGACGGGCAGGGGATTTGTGGGAGGGCCGAGGGATGAGCAGTTCTTC.

The chain employs TRBV24-1 and TRBJ1-4; 9 bases line up with TRBD1. J lost 8 bases, V lost 5 bases, and 8 bases had no gene match. The CDR3 length is 15 residues. Germline V lookup: CDR1 KGHDR, CDR2 SFDVKD. The CDR3 is CATSVSGTGKEKLFF. The CDR3 DNA sequence: TGTGCCACCAGTGTATCGGGGACAGGGAAGGAAAAACTGTTTTTT.

The chain links TRBV3-1 (or the pseudogene TRBV3-2) to TRBJ2-5; 11 bases map to TRBD2. J gave up 5 bases and V 1 base, and 6 bases lay outside the gene matches. This CDR3 has 16 amino acids. Germline values: CDR1 LGHDT, CDR2 YNNKEL (reference sequence). The CDR3 sequence is CASSQVTSGARETQYF. DNA of the CDR3: TGTGCCAGCAGCCAAGTGACTAGCGGGGCCCGGGAGACCCAGTACTTC.

The chain carries TRBV28 and TRBJ2-7, with 7 positions matching TRBD2. Germline loops: CDR1 MDHEN, CDR2 SYDVKM. Losses at the gene ends were 6 bases for V and 4 bases for J; bases not matched to a gene: 12. The CDR3 length is 15 residues. The CDR3 nucleotides are TGTGCCAGCAGACACGACGTGGGCGGGAGTTACGAGCAGTACTTC. Protein product: CASRHDVGGSYEQYF.

This chain links TRBV10-3 with TRBJ2-4, with D perhaps being TRBD1 or TRBD2 (6 bases each). V shed 3 bases and J shed 8 bases, with 14 bases lying between them. Germline V gives CDR1 ENHRY, CDR2 SYGVKD. The CDR3 totals 14 residues. DNA of the CDR3: TGTGCCATCAGTGAAGAGGGGGGAGTAGACATTCAGTACTTC. Its translation: CAISEEGGVDIQYF.